This is a list of T cell receptor beta chains from one sample in a study of siplizumab effects on memory and regulatory T cells. Measured with immunoSEQ multiplex PCR; TCRdb has only the in-frame clones, and not every one. This sample has tens of thousands of clones; approximately 88% occur once, and the top ten carry 0.25%. Source material: naive CD4+ T cells sorted from blood. These receptors were obtained from a human donor in good health. CDR3s include the opening cysteine and the closing phenylalanine or tryptophan. The D gene is left open where the match is weak. A row's size may be missing; if present it is once, few, many or a size class.

D: TRBD1
V: TRBV18
J: TRBJ2-7
size: NA
CDR3: CASADGTAYEQYF
DNA: TGTGCCAGCGCAGACGGGACAGCCTACGAGCAGTACTTC

D: NA
V: TRBV5-6
J: TRBJ2-2
size: NA
CDR3: CASSFPWNTGELFF
DNA: TGTGCCAGCAGCTTCCCCTGGAACACCGGGGAGCTGTTTTTT

D: TRBD2
V: TRBV2
J: TRBJ2-3
size: NA
CDR3: CASKRFSGVTNTDTQYF
DNA: TGTGCCAGCAAGAGGTTTAGCGGGGTTACGAACACAGATACGCAGTATTTT

D: TRBD1
V: TRBV7-3
J: TRBJ2-1
size: NA
CDR3: CASSLTTGDGIEQFF
DNA: TGTGCCAGCAGCTTAACGACAGGGGATGGTATTGAGCAGTTCTTC

D: NA
V: TRBV6-5
J: TRBJ2-3
size: NA
CDR3: CASRSSSADTQYF
DNA: TGTGCCAGCAGATCCTCGTCGGCAGATACGCAGTATTTT

D: TRBD1
V: TRBV5-1
J: TRBJ1-5
size: NA
CDR3: CASSQGQGVQPQHF
DNA: TGCGCCAGCAGCCAGGGACAGGGGGTCCAGCCCCAGCATTTT

D: NA
V: TRBV6-5
J: TRBJ1-2
size: NA
CDR3: CASRRGDLYGYTF
DNA: TGTGCCAGCAGGAGGGGGGATTTGTATGGCTACACCTTC

D: NA
V: TRBV5-1
J: TRBJ2-2
size: NA
CDR3: CASSLYTGTGELFF
DNA: TGCGCCAGCAGCTTGTACACAGGGACCGGGGAGCTGTTTTTT

D: NA
V: TRBV5-8
J: TRBJ1-5
size: once
CDR3: CASSRGGGFNQPQHF
DNA: TGTGCCAGCAGCCGAGGGGGAGGGTTCAACCAGCCCCAGCATTTT

D: TRBD2
V: TRBV6-1
J: TRBJ2-7
size: NA
CDR3: CASSEAGTSGSYEQYF
DNA: TGTGCCAGCAGTGAAGCGGGCACTAGCGGTTCCTACGAGCAGTACTTC

D: TRBD2
V: TRBV5-1
J: TRBJ2-1
size: NA
CDR3: CASSLLAGGLNEQFF
DNA: TGCGCCAGCAGCTTGCTAGCGGGAGGGCTTAATGAGCAGTTCTTC

D: NA
V: TRBV2
J: TRBJ2-3
size: NA
CDR3: CASKGRLPDTQYF
DNA: TGTGCCAGCAAAGGAAGACTACCAGATACGCAGTATTTT

D: TRBD2
V: TRBV23-1
J: TRBJ2-7
size: NA
CDR3: CASSPNRTSGGSNEQYF
DNA: TGCGCCAGCAGCCCCAATAGGACTAGCGGGGGGAGTAACGAGCAGTACTTC

D: TRBD1
V: TRBV19
J: TRBJ1-1
size: few
CDR3: CASNPRQGNTEAFF
DNA: TGTGCCAGTAACCCCCGACAGGGGAACACTGAAGCTTTCTTT

D: NA
V: TRBV6-5
J: TRBJ1-6
size: NA
CDR3: CASSYSAVYNSPLHF
DNA: TGTGCCAGCAGTTACTCGGCAGTCTATAATTCACCCCTCCACTTT

D: TRBD2
V: TRBV9
J: TRBJ2-1
size: NA
CDR3: CASSPYEGSGTYNEQFF
DNA: TGTGCCAGCAGCCCTTACGAGGGTAGCGGGACCTACAATGAGCAGTTCTTC

D: NA
V: TRBV5-8
J: TRBJ2-5
size: NA
CDR3: CASSYSRLGQETQYF
DNA: TGTGCCAGCAGTTACTCCCGGCTGGGCCAAGAGACCCAGTACTTC

D: NA
V: TRBV4-1
J: TRBJ2-2
size: NA
CDR3: CASSQEPRVGELFF
DNA: TGCGCCAGCAGCCAAGAGCCACGAGTTGGGGAGCTGTTTTTT

D: TRBD2
V: TRBV10-3
J: TRBJ2-7
size: NA
CDR3: CAISDGAGGHYEQYF
DNA: TGTGCCATCAGTGATGGTGCGGGAGGGCACTACGAGCAGTACTTC

D: NA
V: TRBV28
J: TRBJ2-5
size: NA
CDR3: CASSRGVLWETQYF
DNA: TGTGCCAGCAGTCGAGGGGTGTTGTGGGAGACCCAGTACTTC

D: NA
V: TRBV4-2
J: TRBJ2-5
size: NA
CDR3: CASSQDQLEGVDETQYF
DNA: TGTGCCAGCAGCCAAGATCAGCTTGAGGGAGTGGATGAGACCCAGTACTTC

D: NA
V: TRBV9
J: TRBJ2-1
size: once
CDR3: CASSVALGTYNEQFF
DNA: TGTGCCAGCAGCGTAGCTTTGGGAACATACAATGAGCAGTTCTTC

D: NA
V: TRBV5-1
J: TRBJ2-7
size: NA
CDR3: CASSARPGEVGYEQYF
DNA: TGCGCCAGCAGCGCCCGACCGGGAGAAGTCGGCTACGAGCAGTACTTC

D: NA
V: TRBV6-1
J: TRBJ2-5
size: NA
CDR3: CASTPTRAEETQYF
DNA: TGTGCCAGCACCCCCACCAGGGCCGAAGAGACCCAGTACTTC

D: TRBD2
V: TRBV6-5
J: TRBJ2-3
size: NA
CDR3: CASRLAGGTDTQYF
DNA: TGTGCCAGCAGACTAGCGGGGGGGACAGATACGCAGTATTTT

D: NA
V: TRBV4-1
J: TRBJ2-7
size: NA
CDR3: CASSHDPLLTSYADYEQYF
DNA: TGCGCCAGCAGCCACGACCCTCTACTTACTTCTTATGCGGATTACGAGCAGTACTTC

D: TRBD2
V: TRBV4-1
J: TRBJ2-7
size: NA
CDR3: CASSHVGGEQYF
DNA: TGCGCCAGCAGCCACGTCGGGGGGGAGCAGTACTTC

D: NA
V: TRBV9
J: TRBJ1-2
size: NA
CDR3: CASSVDRNYGYTF
DNA: TGTGCCAGCAGCGTAGATAGGAACTATGGCTACACCTTC

D: NA
V: TRBV5-8
J: TRBJ2-5
size: NA
CDR3: CASRRGQFRTQYF
DNA: TGTGCCAGCAGACGCGGACAGTTTAGGACCCAGTACTTC

D: NA
V: TRBV10-3
J: TRBJ2-2
size: NA
CDR3: CAISLTASANTGELFF
DNA: TGTGCCATCAGCTTAACGGCTAGCGCGAACACCGGGGAGCTGTTTTTT

D: NA
V: TRBV11-2
J: TRBJ1-3
size: NA
CDR3: CASSAGFSGNTIYF
DNA: TGTGCCAGCAGCGCGGGGTTCTCTGGAAACACCATATATTTT

D: NA
V: TRBV2
J: TRBJ1-2
size: NA
CDR3: CASSEAQSGTDYGYTF
DNA: TGTGCCAGCAGTGAAGCTCAATCGGGGACGGATTATGGCTACACCTTC

D: NA
V: TRBV7-7
J: TRBJ1-1
size: NA
CDR3: CASSLQENTEAFF
DNA: TGTGCCAGCAGCTTACAGGAGAACACTGAAGCTTTCTTT

D: NA
V: TRBV5-1
J: TRBJ2-5
size: NA
CDR3: CASSIQIQETQYF
DNA: TGCGCCAGCAGCATACAAATACAAGAGACCCAGTACTTC

D: TRBD1
V: TRBV5-1
J: TRBJ2-2
size: NA
CDR3: CASSLVVIYGTGVGELFF
DNA: TGCGCCAGCAGCTTGGTGGTGATATACGGGACAGGAGTAGGGGAGCTGTTTTTT

D: TRBD2
V: TRBV28
J: TRBJ2-7
size: NA
CDR3: CASSPGLAGGPISYEQYF
DNA: TGTGCCAGCAGTCCGGGACTAGCGGGAGGGCCTATTTCCTACGAGCAGTACTTC

D: NA
V: TRBV2
J: TRBJ2-1
size: NA
CDR3: CASSEMAHEQFF
DNA: TGTGCCAGCAGTGAAATGGCCCATGAGCAGTTCTTC

D: TRBD1
V: TRBV6-1
J: TRBJ2-7
size: NA
CDR3: CATEPGQAYEQYF
DNA: TGTGCCACCGAACCGGGACAGGCCTACGAGCAGTACTTC

D: TRBD2
V: TRBV6-1
J: TRBJ2-6
size: NA
CDR3: CASGGGWANVLTF
DNA: TGTGCCAGCGGGGGGGGTTGGGCCAACGTCCTGACTTTC

D: TRBD2
V: TRBV4-1
J: TRBJ2-3
size: NA
CDR3: CASSQRAGTASTDTQYF
DNA: TGCGCCAGCAGCCAAAGAGCGGGAACAGCTAGCACAGATACGCAGTATTTT

D: TRBD2
V: TRBV5-6
J: TRBJ2-7
size: NA
CDR3: CASSPRGRGEQYF
DNA: TGTGCCAGCAGCCCGCGCGGGAGAGGAGAGCAGTACTTC

D: NA
V: TRBV5-1
J: TRBJ2-7
size: NA
CDR3: CASSLANGGRDEQYF
DNA: TGCGCCAGCAGCTTGGCCAATGGGGGCCGGGACGAGCAGTACTTC

D: NA
V: TRBV7-6
J: TRBJ1-2
size: NA
CDR3: CASSLEVGGYGYTF
DNA: TGTGCCAGCAGCTTAGAAGTAGGAGGCTATGGCTACACCTTC

D: NA
V: TRBV11-2
J: TRBJ1-1
size: NA
CDR3: CASSFQGGTEAFF
DNA: TGTGCCAGCAGCTTTCAAGGTGGCACTGAAGCTTTCTTT

D: TRBD1
V: TRBV2
J: TRBJ1-2
size: NA
CDR3: CASRDRGLYGYTF
DNA: TGTGCCAGCAGGGACAGGGGGCTTTATGGCTACACCTTC

D: NA
V: TRBV21-1
J: TRBJ2-7
size: few
CDR3: CASSLYRDRASEQYF
DNA: TGTGCCAGCAGCCTTTATAGAGACAGGGCTAGCGAGCAGTACTTC

D: NA
V: TRBV7-2
J: TRBJ2-1
size: NA
CDR3: CASSLKLKQFF
DNA: TGTGCCAGCAGCTTAAAACTTAAGCAGTTCTTC

D: TRBD1
V: TRBV6-5
J: TRBJ1-5
size: NA
CDR3: CASRLQGYSNQPQHF
DNA: TGTGCCAGCAGATTACAGGGGTATAGCAATCAGCCCCAGCATTTT

D: NA
V: TRBV2
J: TRBJ2-5
size: NA
CDR3: CASSEGGRAGETQYF
DNA: TGTGCCAGCAGTGAAGGGGGGCGAGCCGGCGAGACCCAGTACTTC

D: NA
V: TRBV11-2
J: TRBJ1-2
size: few
CDR3: CASSPSGDLGGYTF
DNA: TGTGCCAGCAGCCCTTCGGGGGACCTTGGTGGCTACACCTTC

D: TRBD1
V: TRBV10-3
J: TRBJ1-3
size: NA
CDR3: CAISQGTGERSTLSPGNTIYF
DNA: TGTGCCATCAGCCAAGGGACAGGTGAACGGTCGACACTTAGCCCCGGAAACACCATATATTTT

D: NA
V: TRBV7-8
J: TRBJ1-4
size: NA
CDR3: CASSPRLRGSRTTNEKLFF
DNA: TGTGCCAGCAGCCCACGCCTCAGAGGGTCTCGAACAACTAATGAAAAACTGTTTTTT

D: TRBD1
V: TRBV6-5
J: TRBJ2-7
size: NA
CDR3: CASRGDSSYEQYF
DNA: TGTGCCAGCAGAGGGGACAGCTCCTACGAGCAGTACTTC

D: NA
V: TRBV10-3
J: TRBJ2-5
size: NA
CDR3: CAISKTQETQYF
DNA: TGTGCCATCAGTAAGACCCAAGAGACCCAGTACTTC

D: NA
V: TRBV6-6
J: TRBJ1-1
size: few
CDR3: CASRPGTYVTEAFF
DNA: TGTGCCAGCAGACCCGGGACATACGTCACTGAAGCTTTCTTT

D: NA
V: TRBV4-1
J: TRBJ1-4
size: NA
CDR3: CASSQGRATNEKLFF
DNA: TGCGCCAGCAGCCAAGGCAGAGCAACTAATGAAAAACTGTTTTTT

D: NA
V: TRBV27
J: TRBJ2-5
size: NA
CDR3: CASSWSWGRETQYF
DNA: TGTGCCAGCAGTTGGAGCTGGGGGAGAGAGACCCAGTACTTC